The present TCR beta chain was sequenced within a study of shared clonotypes between healthy human individuals. Regarding the study as a whole: Rarefaction showed that sequencing of sorted subsets was incomplete (despite large depth). The diversity represented, both genetic and in exposure history, was limited by few donors.

Execution of the assay was at deep level. Clones were sequenced by immunoSEQ multiplex PCR, and TCRdb holds only the in-frame ones, with some missing. The sample shows under 2,500,000 clones, 95% of them seen only once. The CDR3 totals 18 residues. The V gene end was trimmed by 4 bases and the J gene end by 0 bases; junction bases not matched to a gene: 12. Germline CDR1 is GTSNPN and CDR2 is SVGIG (reference sequence). As regards this clone: Its specificity is unknown.

The chain employs TRBV30 and TRBJ1-1; 12 positions agree with TRBD1. Sequenced: naive CD4+ T cells sorted from blood. Specified subset: CD45RA+ positively selected. The clonotype comes from a man between 18 and 35 years old in good health. The CDR3 reads CAWTSLGTGGALNTEAFF. CDR3 bases: TGTGCCTGGACATCCCTCGGGACAGGGGGCGCCTTGAACACTGAAGCTTTCTTT.